The 20 T cell receptor beta chains presented below share a single source sample, sequenced in a study of T cells in women clearing cervical HPV infection. The protocol was immunoSEQ multiplex PCR, while the TCRdb copy is restricted to in-frame clones and leaves out a portion. The sample features around 23,000 clones, with around 25% in its top ten. The source material was blood buffy coat. The receptors were gathered from a woman between 18 and 70 years old with a cervical HPV16 infection that either progressed to CIN3+ or cleared (not recorded which).

In the case of this clone: At one end, the junction sequence differs from germline, possibly due to a read error. The CDR3 end lies 3 residues beyond the end of the read and is filled in from the germline J gene. The same CDR3 can be traced to other DNA sequences in this sample. The chain recombines TRBV18 with TRBJ1-3; the match to TRBD1 covers 7 bases. Germline values: CDR1 KGHSH, CDR2 LQKENI. The CDR3 runs to 15 residues. Here the CDR3 reads CASSPQQGSGNTIYF. CDR3 DNA (partial): TGTGCCAGCTCACCCCAACAGGGGAGTGGGAACACT.

On this clone: The read ends 3 residues before the CDR3 terminus; that terminus is restored from the germline J gene. The V gene is TRBV30, the J gene TRBJ1-3; 10 nucleotides match TRBD1. The trim removed 0 bases at V and 3 bases at J, leaving 14 bases unmatched. CDR3 length equals 19 residues. Germline CDR1 GTSNPN, CDR2 SVGIG (reference sequence). The covered CDR3 bases are TGTGCCTGGAGTGTTTCTGAGAGGGACAGGGGCACACTTGGAAACACC. Encoded protein: CAWSVSERDRGTLGNT. The whole CDR3 reads CAWSVSERDRGTLGNTIYF.

CDR3 residues: CASSFTGSYEQYF. CDR3 DNA, as far as it was read: TGCGCCAGCAGCTTCACGGGTAGCTACGAG. The chain carries TRBV5-1 and TRBJ2-7; D is uncertain. The missing CDR3 end, 3 residues past where the read stops, is filled in from the germline J gene. Trimming shortened V by 2 bases and J by 3 bases, and 9 bases separated the two germline ends. The length of the CDR3 is 13 residues. The germline gives CDR1 SGHRS, CDR2 YFSETQ.

With regard to this clone: The read finishes 3 residues shy of the CDR3 end, and the germline J gene is used to complete it. The V gene is TRBV6-1, the J gene TRBJ2-7, with a weak D call TRBD1 (6 bases). The germline V gene has CDR1 MNHNS and CDR2 SASEGT. Trimming took off 0 bases at V and 6 bases at J, with 12 bases between the two ends. This CDR3 comprises 14 residues. The CDR3 region is CASSEAGAHGEQYF. The sequenced part of the CDR3 DNA is TGTGCCAGCAGTGAAGCGGGGGCCCATGGCGAG.

Of note for this clone: The read terminates 3 residues before the CDR3 end, so the remaining end is supplied by the germline J gene. This chain uses TRBV30 with TRBJ2-2; possible D gene TRBD2, 6 bases. This CDR3 has 13 residues. Looked up from germline, CDR1 is GTSNPN and CDR2 is SVGIG (reference sequence). The germline V and J ends were trimmed by 1 base and 6 bases, with 9 bases remaining between them. Here the CDR3 reads CAWSDGLPGELFF. The sequenced part of the CDR3 DNA is TGTGCCTGGAGTGATGGACTACCCGGGGAG.

For this clone: Sequencing ends 3 residues short of the CDR3 end; the germline J gene provides the rest. The rearrangement links TRBV19 to TRBJ1-2; TRBD1 might be the D (6 bases). The CDR3 sequence is 15 residues long. The V gene's germline CDR1 is LNHDA and CDR2 SQIVND (reference sequence). V was cut by 3 bases and J by 5 bases, with 16 bases left in between. CDR3 region: CASSIGTRGVYGYTF. The CDR3 bases that were read are TGTGCCAGTAGTATTGGTACCAGGGGCGTGTATGGC.

In regard to this clone: Read sequence stops 3 residues before the CDR3 end, and the germline J gene provides the missing end. The V call is TRBV19, the J call TRBJ2-1; TRBD2 aligns across 11 bases. This CDR3 has 13 amino acids. V trimming: 3 bases; J trimming: 8 bases; junction bases outside the gene matches: 0. CDR1 is LNHDA, CDR2 SQIVND, per germline (reference sequence). The covered CDR3 bases are TGTGCCAGTAGTATGGGACTAGCGGATGAG. Translation gives CASSMGLADE. The CDR3 as a whole reads CASSMGLADEQFF.

Concerning this clone: The read stops 3 residues short of the end of the CDR3; the missing end is completed from the germline J gene. The chain has TRBV2 and TRBJ1-6; D possibly corresponds to TRBD1 (5 bases). The CDR3 sequence is 13 residues long. V was pared by 11 bases and J by 5 bases, with 13 bases between. Germline V gives CDR1 SNHLY, CDR2 FYNNEI. The CDR3 DNA, read in part, is TGTGCCGACGGGACTGATAATAATTCACCC. Its protein product is CADGTDNNSP. The complete CDR3 protein is CADGTDNNSPLHF.

A note on this clone: The observed sequence ends 3 residues before the CDR3 terminus, with the missing tail filled in from the germline J gene. The rearrangement uses TRBV5-1 and TRBJ2-3; 11 bases line up with TRBD2. V shed 1 base, J shed 3 bases, and the junction held 4 bases outside the gene matches. There are 16 residues in the CDR3. Germline values: CDR1 SGHRS, CDR2 YFSETQ. CDR3 protein: CASSLKLAGETDTQYF. CDR3 DNA (partial): TGCGCCAGCAGCTTGAAACTAGCGGGGGAGACAGATACG.

Turning to this clone: From the germline J gene comes the end of the CDR3, since the read stops 3 residues before it. The chain links TRBV19 to TRBJ2-7; the match to TRBD2 covers 9 bases. The germline CDR1 and CDR2 sequences are LNHDA and SQIVND (reference sequence). V was clipped by 7 bases and J by 2 bases; unmatched bases: 6. The length of the CDR3 is 14 residues. The CDR3 spells CASKKAGGTYEQYF. The part of the CDR3 DNA that was read is TGTGCCAGTAAGAAAGCGGGGGGAACCTACGAG.

For this clone: Sequencing ends 3 residues short of the CDR3 end; the germline J gene provides the rest. This chain joins TRBV2 and TRBJ2-3; D assignment may be TRBD1 or TRBD2 (6 bases each). CDR1 is SNHLY and CDR2 is FYNNEI in the germline V gene. The CDR3 is 14 residues long. CDR3 in amino acids: CASSDQGRNQPQYF. The sequenced part of the CDR3 DNA is TGTGCCAGCAGTGATCAGGGGAGGAATCAGCCG.

With regard to this clone: The CDR3 end is not reached by the read, which stops 3 residues before it; the germline J gene fills it in. The genes are TRBV19 and TRBJ1-1; 9 bases line up with TRBD1. This CDR3 contains 12 residues. The germline V gene has CDR1 LNHDA and CDR2 SQIVND (reference sequence). The DNA read from the CDR3 is TGTGCCAGTAGTACTACAGGGGGCCTA. Amino acid sequence: CASSTTGGL. The full CDR3 sequence reads CASSTTGGLAFF.

As regards this clone: The read gets to within 3 residues of the CDR3 end, and the germline J gene fills in the rest. The chain carries TRBV19 and TRBJ1-1; 8 nucleotides agree with TRBD1. CDR1 and CDR2 from the germline V gene are LNHDA and SQIVND (reference sequence). There are 12 residues in the CDR3. This chain's CDR3 is CASSIPDRGAFF. The sequenced part of the CDR3 DNA is TGTGCCAGTAGTATCCCCGACAGGGGA.

Worth noting for this clone: The observed sequence ends 3 residues before the CDR3 terminus, with the missing tail filled in from the germline J gene. The rearrangement uses TRBV10-1 and TRBJ2-5, with D possibly TRBD2 on 5 matching bases. Per germline, CDR1 WNHNN and CDR2 SYGVQD (reference sequence). Between the trimmed V and J ends, which lost 0 bases and 2 bases, there was a span of 10 bases. The CDR3 loop spans 15 amino acids. The DNA read from the CDR3 is TGCGCCAGCAGTGAGTCGAGTGAGGGTCAAGAGACC. Translation gives CASSESSEGQET. The entire CDR3 protein reads CASSESSEGQETQYF.

On this clone: The sequenced fragment ends 3 residues before the CDR3 boundary, so the rest is inferred from the germline J gene. V and J are TRBV2 and TRBJ2-3; TRBD1 agrees at 7 bases. This CDR3 has 17 amino acids. The J segment lost 3 bases and the V segment lost 3 bases, leaving 12 bases of the junction unmatched. Germline V lookup: CDR1 SNHLY, CDR2 FYNNEI. The CDR3: CASSERLTGSFTDTQYF. The sequenced part of the CDR3 DNA is TGTGCCAGCAGTGAGCGGCTGACAGGGAGTTTTACAGATACG.

In the case of this clone: The CDR3 end falls 3 residues outside the read, so it is completed with the germline J gene. The chain recombines TRBV7-9 with TRBJ2-7; TRBD2 might be the D (5 bases). The ends were cut back, 1 base at V and 6 bases at J, with 10 bases in the middle. The germline V gene encodes CDR1 SEHNR and CDR2 FQNEAQ (reference sequence). The CDR3 spans 13 residues. This chain's CDR3 is CASSLGEGREQYF. CDR3 DNA, as far as it was read: TGTGCCAGCAGCTTAGGTGAGGGTCGCGAG.

As regards this clone: The read gets to within 3 residues of the CDR3 end, and the germline J gene fills in the rest. The chain uses TRBV11-1 and TRBJ2-7; tentative D call: TRBD2 (5 bases). Deletions cut 5 bases from V and 6 bases from J, with 14 bases between. CDR1 is SGHAT and CDR2 is FQDESV in the germline V gene (reference sequence). The CDR3 contains 13 residues. CDR3 in amino acids: CASSVQTTREQYF. The DNA read from the CDR3 is TGTGCCAGCAGCGTCCAGACTACCCGCGAG.

Of note for this clone: The CDR3 extends 3 residues past the end of the read, so its final part is completed from the germline J gene. This chain uses TRBV5-1 with TRBJ1-4; 7 bases map to TRBD1. The CDR3 length is 15 residues. Germline-derived CDR1 and CDR2 are SGHRS and YFSETQ. V was clipped by 0 bases and J by 8 bases; unmatched bases: 7. The CDR3 here is CASSLADRDEEKLFF. The CDR3 bases that were read are TGCGCCAGCAGCTTGGCCGACAGGGATGAAGAAAAA.

Concerning this clone: The read stops 3 residues short of the end of the CDR3; the missing end is completed from the germline J gene. This chain connects TRBV5-1 to TRBJ1-2, with D possibly being TRBD1 (5 bases). The CDR3 spans 14 residues. Germline V gene sequence: CDR1 SGHRS, CDR2 YFSETQ. The CDR3 spells CASSLDQGRNDYTF. Partial CDR3 DNA: TGCGCCAGCAGCTTGGACCAGGGAAGAAACGAC.

In regard to this clone: Read data end 3 residues before the CDR3 end; the end is taken from the germline J gene. V gene TRBV19 combines with J gene TRBJ2-2, with 8 bases fitting TRBD2. The CDR3 is 16 residues long. Germline loops: CDR1 LNHDA, CDR2 SQIVND (reference sequence). V lost 1 base and J lost 3; bases outside the gene matches: 4. The covered CDR3 bases are TGTGCCAGTAGTATAGGGCTAGCGGGTTACACCGGGGAG. Translating gives CASSIGLAGYTGE. The complete CDR3 sequence is CASSIGLAGYTGELFF.